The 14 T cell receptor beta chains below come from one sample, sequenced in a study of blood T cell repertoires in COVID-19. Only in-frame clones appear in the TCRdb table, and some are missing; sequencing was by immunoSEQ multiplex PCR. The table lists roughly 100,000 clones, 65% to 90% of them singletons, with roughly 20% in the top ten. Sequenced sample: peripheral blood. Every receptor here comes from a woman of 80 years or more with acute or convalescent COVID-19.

The CDR3 protein is CASSPRADTQYF. For the CDR3, the DNA is TGTGCCAGCAGCCCCCGCGCGGATACGCAGTATTTT. The gene calls are TRBV12-3 or TRBV12-4 and TRBJ2-3; D gene uncertain. The CDR3 runs 12 residues. Trimming left V 6 bases short and J 6 bases short, with 10 bases between.

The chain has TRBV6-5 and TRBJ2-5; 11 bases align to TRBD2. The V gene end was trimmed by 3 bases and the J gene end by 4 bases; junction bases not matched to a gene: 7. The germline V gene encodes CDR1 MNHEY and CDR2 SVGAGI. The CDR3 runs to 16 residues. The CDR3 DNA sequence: TGTGCCAGCAGTTATCATAGCGGGGGGGCCGGAGAGACCCAGTACTTC. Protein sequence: CASSYHSGGAGETQYF.

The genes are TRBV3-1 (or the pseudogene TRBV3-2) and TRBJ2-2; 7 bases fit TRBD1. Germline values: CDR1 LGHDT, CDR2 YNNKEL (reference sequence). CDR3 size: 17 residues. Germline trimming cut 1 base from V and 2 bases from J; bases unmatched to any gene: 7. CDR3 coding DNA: TGTGCCAGCAGCCAAGGGTTTGAGGGGGCAAACACCGGGGAGCTGTTTTTT. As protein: CASSQGFEGANTGELFF.

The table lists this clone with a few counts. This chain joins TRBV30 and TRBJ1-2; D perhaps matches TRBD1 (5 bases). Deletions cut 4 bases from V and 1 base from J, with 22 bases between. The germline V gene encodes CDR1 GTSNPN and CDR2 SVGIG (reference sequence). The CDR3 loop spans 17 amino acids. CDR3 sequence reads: CAWTGGSKGLVNYGYTF. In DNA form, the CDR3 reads TGTGCCTGGACTGGGGGGTCAAAGGGGCTGGTTAACTATGGCTACACCTTC.

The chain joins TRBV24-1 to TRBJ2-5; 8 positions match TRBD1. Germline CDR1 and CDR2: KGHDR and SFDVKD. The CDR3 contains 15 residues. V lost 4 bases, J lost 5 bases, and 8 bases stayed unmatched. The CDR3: CATSEGRGRGETQYF. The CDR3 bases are TGTGCCACCAGTGAAGGCAGGGGGCGGGGTGAGACCCAGTACTTC.

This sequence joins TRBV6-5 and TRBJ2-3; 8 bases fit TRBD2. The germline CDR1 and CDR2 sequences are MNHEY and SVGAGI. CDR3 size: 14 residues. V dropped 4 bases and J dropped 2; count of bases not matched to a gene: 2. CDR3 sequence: CASSFSGNTDTQYF. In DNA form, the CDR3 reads TGTGCCAGCAGTTTTAGCGGGAACACAGATACGCAGTATTTT.

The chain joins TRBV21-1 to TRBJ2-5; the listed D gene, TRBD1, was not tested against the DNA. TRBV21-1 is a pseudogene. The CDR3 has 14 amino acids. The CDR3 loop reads CASSTDRHGETQYF. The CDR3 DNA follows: TGTGCCAGCAGCACGGACAGGCATGGCGAGACCCAGTACTTC.

CDR3 residues: CASSPVLSPQNRGSGQETQYF. CDR3 sequence (DNA): TGCGCCAGCAGCCCCGTCTTAAGCCCTCAAAACAGGGGTTCTGGCCAAGAGACCCAGTACTTC. This chain uses TRBV5-1 with TRBJ2-5, with 7 bases matching TRBD1. The ends lost 4 bases at V and 1 base at J; junction bases unmatched: 25. The CDR3 runs to 21 residues. CDR1 is SGHRS and CDR2 is YFSETQ in the germline V gene.

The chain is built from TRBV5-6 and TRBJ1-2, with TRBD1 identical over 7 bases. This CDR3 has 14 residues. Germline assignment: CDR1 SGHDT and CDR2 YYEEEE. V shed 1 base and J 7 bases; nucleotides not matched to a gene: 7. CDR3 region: CASSLNRGTGGYTF. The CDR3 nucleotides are TGTGCCAGCAGCTTGAACAGGGGAACGGGTGGCTACACCTTC. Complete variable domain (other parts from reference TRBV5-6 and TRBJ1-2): DAGVTQSPTHLIKTRGQQVTLRCSPKSGHDTVSWYQQALGQGPQFIFQYYEEEERQRGNFPDRFSGHQFPNYSSELNVNALLLGDSALYLCASSLNRGTGGYTFGSGTRLTVV.

CDR3: CASSPQARPLYF. In DNA, the CDR3 is TGTGCCAGCAGCCCTCAAGCGCGCCCGCTCTACTTC. This rearrangement joins TRBV3-1 (or the pseudogene TRBV3-2) to TRBJ2-5, with D uncertain. The V gene's germline CDR1 is LGHDT and CDR2 YNNKEL (reference sequence). Trimming pared 4 bases from V and 14 bases from J, leaving 17 bases between. This CDR3 region has 12 residues.

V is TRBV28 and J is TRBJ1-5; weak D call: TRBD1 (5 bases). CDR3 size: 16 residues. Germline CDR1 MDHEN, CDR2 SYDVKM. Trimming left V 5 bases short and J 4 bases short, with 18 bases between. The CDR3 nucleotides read TGTGCCAGCAGTCACACCTGGGCAGGGTCAAATCAGCCCCAGCATTTT. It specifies CASSHTWAGSNQPQHF.

The CDR3 nucleotides read TGTGCCAGCAGCGTGGCGGGGGACAAGGGAGATACGCAGTATTTT. Translating it yields CASSVAGDKGDTQYF. This chain uses TRBV9 with TRBJ2-3, with D perhaps TRBD2 (7 bases). With 2 bases removed from V and 5 bases from J, the gap between germline ends came to 15 bases. The CDR3 is 15 amino acids. Germline V gene data show CDR1 as SGDLS and CDR2 as YYNGEE.

The CDR3 loop is CASSLVLNTGELFF. CDR3 bases: TGTGCCAGCAGCTTGGTCCTAAACACCGGGGAGCTGTTTTTT. The chain couples TRBV5-5 to TRBJ2-2; D is ambiguous. Trimming stripped 0 bases from V and 2 bases from J, with 5 bases between. The CDR3 runs to 14 residues. CDR1 SGHKS and CDR2 YYEKEE come from the germline V gene (reference sequence). The full variable domain, completed using reference TRBV5-5 and TRBJ2-2, is DAGVTQSPTHLIKTRGQQVTLRCSPISGHKSVSWYQQVLGQGPQFIFQYYEKEERGRGNFPDRFSARQFPNYSSELNVNALLLGDSALYLCASSLVLNTGELFFGEGSRLTVL.

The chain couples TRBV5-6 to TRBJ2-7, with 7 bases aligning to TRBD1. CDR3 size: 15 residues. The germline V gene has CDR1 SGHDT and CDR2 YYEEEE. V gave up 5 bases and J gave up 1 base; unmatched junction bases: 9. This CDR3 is CASRKDRALSYEQYF. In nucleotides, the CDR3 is TGTGCCAGCAGGAAAGACAGGGCCCTATCCTACGAGCAGTACTTC.